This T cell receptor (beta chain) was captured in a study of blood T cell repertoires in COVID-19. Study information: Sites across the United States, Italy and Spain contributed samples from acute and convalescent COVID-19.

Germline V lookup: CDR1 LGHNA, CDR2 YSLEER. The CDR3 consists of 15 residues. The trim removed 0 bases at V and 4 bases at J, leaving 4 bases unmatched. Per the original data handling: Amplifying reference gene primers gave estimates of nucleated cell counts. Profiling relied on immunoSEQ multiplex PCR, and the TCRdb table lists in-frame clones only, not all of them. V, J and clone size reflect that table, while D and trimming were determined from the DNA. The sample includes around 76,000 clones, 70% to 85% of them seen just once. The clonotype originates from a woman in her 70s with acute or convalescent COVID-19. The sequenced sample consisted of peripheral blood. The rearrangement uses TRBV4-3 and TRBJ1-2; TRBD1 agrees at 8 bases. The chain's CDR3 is CASSQDGQGTYGYTF. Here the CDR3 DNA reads TGCGCCAGCAGCCAAGACGGACAGGGAACCTATGGCTACACCTTC.